This entry features one T cell receptor beta chain sequence. The data are from a study of PD-1 blockade in classical Hodgkin lymphoma. All trial patients relapsed after autologous stem cell transplantation. CDR1 and CDR2 from the germline V gene are SGHTA and FQGNSA. This CDR3 is built from 13 residues. Deletions cut 5 bases from V and 2 bases from J, with 9 bases between. Assay: immunoSEQ multiplex PCR; the TCRdb copy retains only in-frame clones and omits some. The sample lists about 54,000 clones; approximately 90% were seen once. V usage is TRBV7-2 and J usage is TRBJ1-2, with D uncertain. The sample consisted of peripheral blood mononuclear cells (PBMCs), taken before the second cycle of nivolumab. The TCR comes from a human donor with classical Hodgkin lymphoma. CDR3 amino acids: CASSPDGNYGYTF. Written as DNA, the CDR3 is TGTGCCAGCAGCCCGGACGGCAACTATGGCTACACCTTC.